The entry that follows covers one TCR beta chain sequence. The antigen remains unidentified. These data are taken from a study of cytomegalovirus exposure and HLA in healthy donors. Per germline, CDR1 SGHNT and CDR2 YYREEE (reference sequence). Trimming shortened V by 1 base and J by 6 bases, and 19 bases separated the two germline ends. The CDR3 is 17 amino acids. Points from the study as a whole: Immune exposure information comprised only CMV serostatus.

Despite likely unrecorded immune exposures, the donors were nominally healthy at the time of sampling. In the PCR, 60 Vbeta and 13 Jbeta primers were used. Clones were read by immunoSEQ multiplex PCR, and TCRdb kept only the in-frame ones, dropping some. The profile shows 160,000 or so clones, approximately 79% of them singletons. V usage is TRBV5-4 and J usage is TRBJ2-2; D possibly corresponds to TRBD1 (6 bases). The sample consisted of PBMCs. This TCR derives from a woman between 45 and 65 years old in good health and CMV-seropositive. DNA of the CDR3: TGTGCCAGCAGCTTGTTGGGTACAGGGCTGGGAGCCGGGGAGCTGTTTTTT. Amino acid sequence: CASSLLGTGLGAGELFF.